This entry lists 10 T cell receptor beta chains sequenced from one sample in a study of cytomegalovirus exposure and HLA in healthy donors. PCR used 60 Vbeta primers and 13 Jbeta primers. The repertoire was sequenced with immunoSEQ multiplex PCR; TCRdb's copy has only in-frame clones and lacks some. The data hold 110,000 to 150,000 clones, with approximately 81% observed a single time. Specimen: PBMCs. These receptors were obtained from a boy aged 2 to 10 in good health and CMV-seronegative.

The V call is TRBV5-1, the J call TRBJ1-5; 8 positions match TRBD1. V was pared by 4 bases and J by 2 bases, with 8 bases of the junction left unmatched. Germline CDR1 and CDR2: SGHRS and YFSETQ. The CDR3 extends over 16 amino acids. This chain's CDR3 is CASSPGTGLGNQPQHF. The CDR3 nucleotides read TGCGCCAGCAGCCCTGGGACAGGCCTTGGCAATCAGCCCCAGCATTTT.

The chain is built from TRBV12-5 and TRBJ2-2, with 8 nucleotides matching TRBD1. The CDR3 extends over 19 amino acids. Germline CDR1 and CDR2: LGHNT and FRNRAP. Trimming took 4 bases from V and 4 from J; bases not matched to a gene: 17. CDR3 bases: TGTGCTAGTGGTTCACCGACCAGGGGGCGCAAATCGCCCACCGGGGAGCTGTTTTTT. Its protein product is CASGSPTRGRKSPTGELFF.

The J gene is TRBJ2-1, the V gene TRBV19, with D tentatively TRBD2 (5 bases). The CDR3 is 15 residues long. The ends were cut back, 1 base at V and 2 bases at J, with 9 bases in the middle. CDR1 is LNHDA and CDR2 is SQIVND in the germline V gene (reference sequence). The CDR3 sequence is CASSIGEMAYNEQFF. For the CDR3, the DNA is TGTGCCAGTAGTATAGGGGAGATGGCCTACAATGAGCAGTTCTTC.

This sequence joins TRBV19 and TRBJ1-1; the D is unclear. Deletions cut 6 bases from V and 7 bases from J, with 12 bases between. Per germline, CDR1 LNHDA and CDR2 SQIVND (reference sequence). CDR3 length: 12 amino acids. In DNA, the CDR3 is TGTGCCAGTAGCAAAGCTTATGTTGAAGCTTTCTTT. This encodes CASSKAYVEAFF.

V and J are TRBV7-3 and TRBJ2-3, with 7 bases identical to TRBD1. V trimming: 4 bases; J trimming: 0 bases; junction bases outside the gene matches: 1. CDR1 is SGHTA and CDR2 is FQGTGA in the germline V gene. CDR3 size: 14 residues. As DNA, the CDR3 is TGTGCCAGCAGCTCGACAGGGAGCACAGATACGCAGTATTTT. Translated, it gives CASSSTGSTDTQYF.

The V and J genes are TRBV19 and TRBJ1-1, with D tentatively TRBD1 (6 bases). Trimming pared 3 bases from V and 8 bases from J, leaving 13 bases between. This CDR3 is 13 amino acids long. CDR1 is LNHDA and CDR2 is SQIVND in the germline V gene (reference sequence). This CDR3 is CASSMIQGSEAFF. The CDR3, as DNA: TGTGCCAGTAGTATGATTCAGGGGTCCGAAGCTTTCTTT.

The genes are TRBV9 and TRBJ1-2, with 8 bases lining up with TRBD1. After removal of 3 bases from V and 6 bases from J, the junction contained 16 bases not matched to a gene. Per germline, CDR1 SGDLS and CDR2 YYNGEE. This CDR3 has 17 amino acids. CDR3 sequence (DNA): TGTGCCAGCAGCGCTGGGACAGGAGGGAAGAGATCGAATGGCTACACCTTC. Protein product: CASSAGTGGKRSNGYTF.

J is TRBJ2-2 and V is TRBV4-3; the D gene is possibly TRBD2 (5 bases). The V end lost 1 base, the J end lost 6 bases, and 9 bases lay between the germline ends. The CDR3 contains 14 residues. Looked up from germline, CDR1 is LGHNA and CDR2 is YSLEER. The CDR3 bases are TGCGCCAGCAGCCAAGGGGGAGCAGCCGGGGAGCTGTTTTTT. It specifies CASSQGGAAGELFF.

The chain recombines TRBV4-1 with TRBJ1-5, with TRBD1 matching over 8 bases. After removal of 3 bases from V and 6 bases from J, the junction contained 10 bases not matched to a gene. This CDR3 has 16 residues. Germline values: CDR1 MGHRA, CDR2 YSYEKL. The CDR3 sequence is CASSHAKGQGAQPQHF. The CDR3 bases are TGCGCCAGCAGCCATGCCAAGGGCCAGGGGGCTCAGCCCCAGCATTTT.

This clone was seen a few times. This chain uses TRBV30 with TRBJ1-6; no definite D call. The CDR3 loop spans 10 amino acids. V was cut by 6 bases and J by 14 bases, with 11 bases left in between. Germline V gives CDR1 GTSNPN, CDR2 SVGIG (reference sequence). Here the CDR3 DNA reads TGTGCCTGTGGGAGGGAGACCCTCCACTTT. Protein sequence: CACGRETLHF.